This TCR beta chain was captured in a study of cytomegalovirus exposure and HLA in healthy donors. V shed 2 bases, J shed 5 bases, and the junction held 7 bases outside the gene matches. The CDR3 extends over 15 amino acids. Germline V gene sequence: CDR1 SGHNT, CDR2 YYREEE (reference sequence). The PCR ran on 60 Vbeta and 13 Jbeta primers. The data were produced by immunoSEQ multiplex PCR, yet TCRdb's version contains in-frame clones alone and is incomplete. There are roughly 100,000 clones in the sample; about 15% occur only once, and 0.83% lies in the top ten. The rearrangement links TRBV5-4 to TRBJ2-3; 8 nucleotides agree with TRBD2. The receptor was isolated from a female donor in good health and CMV-seronegative. The sample consisted of PBMCs. This CDR3 reads CASSFDGGRRDTQYF. The CDR3 nucleotides are TGTGCCAGCAGCTTTGACGGCGGGAGGCGAGATACGCAGTATTTT.